This T cell receptor beta chain was found in a study of blood T cell repertoires in COVID-19. Those enrolled, adults aged about 18 to 95 years, came from under 25 US areas. How the authors handled the data: Estimation of nucleated cell counts was performed using reference gene primer amplification. Sequencing was performed with immunoSEQ multiplex PCR; in TCRdb, only in-frame clones are kept and a portion is missing. The DNA gave D and trimming, while V, J and clone size come from that table. Here the sample spans roughly 200,000 clones, roughly 87% being singletons. The CDR3 runs to 18 residues. V lost 0 bases and J 1 base, leaving 19 bases between the germline ends. Germline loops: CDR1 LGHDT, CDR2 YNNKEL (reference sequence).

The sample consisted of PBMCs or T cells enriched from blood (not recorded which). The chain joins TRBV3-1 (or the pseudogene TRBV3-2) to TRBJ2-7, with D possibly matching TRBD1 (5 bases). The source of this sequence is a man between 18 and 35 years old with acute COVID-19. CDR3 region: CASSQDLYGQGRSYEQYF. CDR3 nucleotides: TGTGCCAGCAGCCAAGATCTTTATGGGCAGGGAAGGTCCTACGAGCAGTACTTC.